The 24 T cell receptor beta chains listed next were all sequenced from one sample in a study of blood T cell repertoires in COVID-19 (dated by TCRdb to 2019 to 2021). The library came from the immunoSEQ multiplex PCR assay. Held by TCRdb, this immuneACCESS table contains in-frame sequences only and omits some clones. Under half of the omission traces to an unresolved V gene where checked; the cause of the rest is unknown. Present in this sample are approximately 300,000 clones, nearly 90% of which were seen just once. Jointly, the top ten make up 3.5% to 5% of the sample. The sample was PBMCs or T cells enriched from blood (not recorded which). These receptors originate from a woman younger than 35 with acute COVID-19.

This chain joins TRBV2 and TRBJ1-4, with D perhaps matching TRBD1 (5 bases). In germline, CDR1 is SNHLY, CDR2 FYNNEI. The CDR3 spans 14 residues. Deletions cut 5 bases from V and 1 base from J, with 8 bases between. CDR3 protein: CASSRRGTNEKLFF. The CDR3, as DNA: TGTGCCAGCAGTAGAAGGGGAACTAATGAAAAACTGTTTTTT.

V and J are TRBV27 and TRBJ1-5; D ambiguous. The V and J ends lost 7 bases and 7 bases respectively, with 11 bases between them. Germline CDR1 is MNHEY and CDR2 is SMNVEV (reference sequence). This CDR3 is 12 amino acids long. CDR3 residues: CASTSGGQPQHF. DNA for the CDR3: TGTGCCAGCACCTCCGGAGGACAGCCCCAGCATTTT.

The chain combines TRBV11-3 with TRBJ2-1; 7 bases are shared with TRBD1. CDR1 and CDR2 from the germline V gene are SGHNT and YENEEA. The ends lost 5 bases at V and 1 base at J; junction bases unmatched: 5. The CDR3 covers 15 residues. This chain's CDR3 is CASSQRQGSYNEQFF. DNA of the CDR3: TGTGCCAGCAGCCAACGACAGGGTTCCTACAATGAGCAGTTCTTC.

V and J are TRBV29-1 and TRBJ1-2; no clear D. CDR1 and CDR2 from the germline V gene are SQVTM and ANQGSEA. The CDR3 runs to 12 residues. The V end lost 2 bases, the J end lost 4 bases, and 8 bases lay between the germline ends. Written as DNA, the CDR3 is TGCAGCGTTGAACTTACGGGCTATGGCTACACCTTC. This translates into CSVELTGYGYTF.

The rearrangement uses TRBV28 and TRBJ2-7; 8 bases are a match to TRBD1. Per germline, CDR1 MDHEN and CDR2 SYDVKM. The CDR3 is made up of 15 amino acids. J gave up 3 bases and V 8 bases, and 12 bases lay outside the gene matches. Written as DNA, the CDR3 is TGTGCCAGCGGCCCCACAATCGACAGGGGCTACGAGCAGTACTTC. It translates to CASGPTIDRGYEQYF.

The chain carries TRBV28 and TRBJ1-1; TRBD1 might be the D (5 bases). This CDR3 has 12 amino acids. The germline V gene encodes CDR1 MDHEN and CDR2 SYDVKM. V lost 11 bases to trimming and J lost 4 bases, with 14 bases between them. CDR3 coding DNA: TGTGCCGCGGGGGGGTTGAGCACTGAAGCTTTCTTT. It yields the protein CAAGGLSTEAFF.

The rearrangement links TRBV28 to TRBJ2-7, with D perhaps matching TRBD2 (6 bases). Trimming removed 3 bases from V and 3 bases from J, with 12 bases in between. Germline assignment: CDR1 MDHEN and CDR2 SYDVKM. The CDR3 consists of 14 residues. The CDR3 is CASSFQGLHYEQYF. The CDR3 nucleotides are TGTGCCAGCAGTTTTCAGGGACTTCACTACGAGCAGTACTTC. Full variable domain (missing parts from reference TRBV28 and TRBJ2-7): DVKVTQSSRYLVKRTGEKVFLECVQDMDHENMFWYRQDPGLGLRLIYFSYDVKMKEKGDIPEGYSVSREKKERFSLILESASTNQTSMYLCASSFQGLHYEQYFGPGTRLTVT.

V usage is TRBV12-3 or TRBV12-4 and J usage is TRBJ2-7; D is unresolved. This CDR3 has 11 residues. V lost 6 bases, J lost 3 bases, and 6 bases lay in between. CDR3 DNA sequence: TGTGCCAGCAGAGAGTACTACGAGCAGTACTTC. This translates into CASREYYEQYF.

CDR3 sequence: CASSLAGGVSGANVLTF. The CDR3 coding sequence is TGTGCCAGCAGCTTAGCGGGGGGAGTCTCTGGGGCCAACGTCCTGACTTTC. This chain joins TRBV11-2 and TRBJ2-6, with TRBD2 matching 7 bases. Germline trimming cut 1 base from V and 0 bases from J; bases unmatched to any gene: 3. CDR3 length: 17 residues. The germline V gene has CDR1 SGHAT and CDR2 FQNNGV.

V gene TRBV3-1 (or the pseudogene TRBV3-2) combines with J gene TRBJ2-7, with D possibly TRBD2 on 5 matching bases. Trimming left V 5 bases short and J 1 base short, with 9 bases between. Germline lookup yields CDR1 LGHDT and CDR2 YNNKEL (reference sequence). This CDR3 comprises 13 residues. The CDR3 loop is CASSSRDSYEQYF. The CDR3 DNA sequence: TGTGCCAGCAGCTCCCGGGATTCCTACGAGCAGTACTTC.

V and J are TRBV18 and TRBJ1-1; D gene uncertain. The CDR3 contains 14 residues. Germline V gene lookup returns CDR1 KGHSH and CDR2 LQKENI. Between the trimmed V and J ends, which lost 6 bases and 1 base, there was a span of 12 bases. The CDR3 DNA follows: TGTGCCAGCTCCCCTATCTACTCGAACACTGAAGCTTTCTTT. Protein sequence: CASSPIYSNTEAFF.

In its sample, this clone was seen once. The chain joins TRBV28 to TRBJ1-2, with unresolved D. The V and J ends lost 7 bases and 3 bases respectively, with 6 bases between them. CDR1 MDHEN and CDR2 SYDVKM come from the germline V gene. CDR3 size: 11 residues. The CDR3 DNA reads as TGTGCCAGCAATAGTGACTATGGCTACACCTTC. This encodes CASNSDYGYTF.

The V call is TRBV12-1, the J call TRBJ2-1; the table's D call TRBD2 went unverified against the DNA. TRBV12-1 is a pseudogene locus. This CDR3 comprises 16 residues. The CDR3 nucleotides are TGTGCCAGCAGCTTTGTCCTAGCGGATACCTACAATGAGCAGTTCTTC. Translating gives CASSFVLADTYNEQFF.

The chain links TRBV7-8 to TRBJ1-5; a weak D match, TRBD1 (5 bases). The CDR3 loop spans 13 amino acids. CDR1 SGHVS and CDR2 FQNEAQ come from the germline V gene. Trimming removed 5 bases from V and 7 bases from J, with 12 bases in between. CDR3 in amino acids: CASSPTGEQPQHF. The CDR3 DNA reads TGTGCCAGCAGCCCCACGGGGGAGCAGCCCCAGCATTTT.

V gene TRBV7-5 combines with J gene TRBJ1-3; TRBD1, the table's D call, was not compared with the DNA. TRBV7-5 is described as a pseudogene. The CDR3 sequence is 14 residues long. The CDR3 DNA follows: TGTGCCAGAAGCGGGACAGCCTCTGGAAACACCATATATTTT. As protein: CARSGTASGNTIYF.

The V gene is TRBV29-1, the J gene TRBJ1-1, with TRBD1 matching over 7 bases. CDR1 SQVTM and CDR2 ANQGSEA come from the germline V gene. The CDR3 covers 16 residues. J lost 5 bases, V lost 7 bases, and 19 bases had no gene match. The CDR3 region has the DNA TGCAGCGCCGGGGTTGGGGACAGCGGATATGGAACTGAAGCTTTCTTT. It codes for CSAGVGDSGYGTEAFF.

As for this clone: The sample holds other DNA sequences that translate to the same CDR3. The chain carries TRBV28 and TRBJ1-1; D is unclear. This CDR3 has 11 amino acids. V gave up 6 bases and J gave up 1 base, with 3 bases separating them. Germline V gene data show CDR1 as MDHEN and CDR2 as SYDVKM. The DNA for the CDR3 is TGTGCCAGCAGGAGGAACACTGAAGCTTTCTTT. This gives the protein CASRRNTEAFF.

The V call is TRBV9, the J call TRBJ1-2; 8 bases map to TRBD1. Trimming cost V 0 bases and J 8 bases; bases outside gene matches: 6. Germline V lookup: CDR1 SGDLS, CDR2 YYNGEE. CDR3 length: 14 amino acids. CDR3 DNA sequence: TGTGCCAGCAGCGTAGGGGACAGGACTTTAGGCTACACCTTC. Translating gives CASSVGDRTLGYTF.

V usage is TRBV6-6 and J usage is TRBJ2-1; tentatively, D is TRBD2 (5 bases). Germline V gives CDR1 MNHNY, CDR2 SVGAGI (reference sequence). V dropped 7 bases and J dropped 12 bases, with 16 bases sitting between them. CDR3 length equals 12 residues. The CDR3 is CASTRELPGQFF. CDR3 sequence (DNA): TGTGCCAGCACGAGGGAATTACCTGGGCAGTTCTTC.

The CDR3 coding sequence is TGTGCCAGCAGGGCGTCGCAGGAAAGCACAGATACGCAGTATTTT. It translates to CASRASQESTDTQYF. The rearrangement joins TRBV6-5 to TRBJ2-3; D not certain. This CDR3 has 15 residues. The germline V gene has CDR1 MNHEY and CDR2 SVGAGI. V lost 6 bases, J lost 0 bases, and 13 bases lay in between.

The chain employs TRBV7-2 and TRBJ2-5; 10 nucleotides match TRBD2. The germline V gene encodes CDR1 SGHTA and CDR2 FQGNSA. The CDR3 is 15 residues long. With V trimmed by 1 base and J by 4 bases, 3 bases remained unmatched. CDR3 residues: CASSLVAGGGETQYF. The CDR3 DNA reads TGTGCCAGCAGCTTAGTAGCGGGAGGTGGAGAGACCCAGTACTTC.

This clone has a single count. The rearrangement joins TRBV28 to TRBJ2-1, with D perhaps TRBD2 (6 bases). CDR1 and CDR2 (germline): MDHEN, SYDVKM. Trimming pared 5 bases from V and 6 bases from J, leaving 11 bases between. This CDR3 contains 13 residues. The CDR3 DNA reads as TGTGCCAGCAGTACCGGGGGTAGCAATGAGCAGTTCTTC. Protein sequence: CASSTGGSNEQFF.

This chain connects TRBV27 to TRBJ2-3; no clear D gene. V was trimmed by 2 bases and J by 6 bases, leaving 15 bases between them. The CDR3 consists of 15 residues. Germline lookup yields CDR1 MNHEY and CDR2 SMNVEV (reference sequence). In nucleotides, the CDR3 is TGTGCCAGCAGTTTAGAAGAGAACCCTTGGGATACGCAGTATTTT. As protein: CASSLEENPWDTQYF.

Regarding this clone: Distinct nucleotide sequences in the sample also encode this CDR3. The rearrangement joins TRBV7-9 to TRBJ1-4; D unresolved. V shed 1 base and J shed 0 bases, with 9 bases lying between them. The length of the CDR3 is 16 residues. Germline V gene lookup returns CDR1 SEHNR and CDR2 FQNEAQ (reference sequence). Written as DNA, the CDR3 is TGTGCCAGCAGCTTAGGAGCGGCCCCAACTAATGAAAAACTGTTTTTT. Amino acid sequence: CASSLGAAPTNEKLFF.